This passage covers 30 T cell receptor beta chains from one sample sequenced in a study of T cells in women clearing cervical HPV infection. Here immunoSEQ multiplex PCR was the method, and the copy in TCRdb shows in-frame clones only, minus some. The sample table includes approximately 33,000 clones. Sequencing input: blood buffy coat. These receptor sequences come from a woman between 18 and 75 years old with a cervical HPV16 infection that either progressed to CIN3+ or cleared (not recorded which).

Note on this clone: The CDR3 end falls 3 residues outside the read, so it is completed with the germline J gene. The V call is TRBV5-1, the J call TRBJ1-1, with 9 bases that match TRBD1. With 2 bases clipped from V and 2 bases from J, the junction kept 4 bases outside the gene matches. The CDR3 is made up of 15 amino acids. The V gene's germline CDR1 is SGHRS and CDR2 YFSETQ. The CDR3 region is CASSFLTGGNTEAFF. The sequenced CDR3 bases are TGCGCCAGCAGCTTCCTGACAGGGGGAAACACTGAA.

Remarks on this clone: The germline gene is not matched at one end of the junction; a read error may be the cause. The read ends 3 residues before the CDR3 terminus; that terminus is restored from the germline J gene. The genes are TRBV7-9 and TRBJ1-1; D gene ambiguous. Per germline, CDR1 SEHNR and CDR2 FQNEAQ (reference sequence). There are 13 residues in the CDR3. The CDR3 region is CASSLNKNSEAFF. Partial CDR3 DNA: TGTGCCAGCAGCTTAAACAAAAACAGTGAA. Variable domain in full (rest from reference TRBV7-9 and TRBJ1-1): DTGVSQNPRHKITKRGQNVTFRCDPISEHNRLYWYRQTLGQGPEFLTYFQNEAQLEKSRLLSDRFSAERPKGSFSTLEIQRTEQGDSAMYLCASSLNKNSEAFFGQGTRLTVV.

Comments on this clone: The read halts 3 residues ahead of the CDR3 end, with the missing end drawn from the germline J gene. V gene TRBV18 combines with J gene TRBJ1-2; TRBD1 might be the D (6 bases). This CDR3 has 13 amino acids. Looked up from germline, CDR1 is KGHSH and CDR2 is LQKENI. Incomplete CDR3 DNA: TGTGCCAGCTCCGAAGGACAGACCTACGAC. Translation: CASSEGQTYD. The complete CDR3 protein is CASSEGQTYDYTF.

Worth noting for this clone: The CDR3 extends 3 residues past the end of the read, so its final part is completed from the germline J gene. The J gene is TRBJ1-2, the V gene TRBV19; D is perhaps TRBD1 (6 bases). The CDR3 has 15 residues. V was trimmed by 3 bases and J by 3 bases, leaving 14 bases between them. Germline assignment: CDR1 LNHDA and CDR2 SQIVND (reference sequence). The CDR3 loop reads CASSIPSRGDYGYTF. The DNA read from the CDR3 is TGTGCCAGTAGTATTCCTAGCAGGGGAGACTATGGC. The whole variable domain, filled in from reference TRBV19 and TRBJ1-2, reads DGGITQSPKYLFRKEGQNVTLSCEQNLNHDAMYWYRQDPGQGLRLIYYSQIVNDFQKGDIAEGYSVSREKKESFPLTVTSAQKNPTAFYLCASSIPSRGDYGYTFGSGTRLTVV.

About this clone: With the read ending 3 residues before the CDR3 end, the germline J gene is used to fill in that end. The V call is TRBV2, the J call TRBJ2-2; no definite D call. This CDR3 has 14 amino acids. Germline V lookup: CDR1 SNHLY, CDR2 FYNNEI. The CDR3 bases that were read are TGTGCCAGCAGTGAATACCAGGTTAATGAAAAG. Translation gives CASSEYQVNEK. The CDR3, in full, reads CASSEYQVNEKLFF. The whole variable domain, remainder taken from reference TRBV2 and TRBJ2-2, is EPEVTQTPSHQVTQMGQEVILRCVPISNHLYFYWYRQILGQKVEFLVSFYNNEISEKSEIFDDQFSVERPDGSNFTLKIRSTKLEDSAMYFCASSEYQVNEKLFFGEGSRLTVL.

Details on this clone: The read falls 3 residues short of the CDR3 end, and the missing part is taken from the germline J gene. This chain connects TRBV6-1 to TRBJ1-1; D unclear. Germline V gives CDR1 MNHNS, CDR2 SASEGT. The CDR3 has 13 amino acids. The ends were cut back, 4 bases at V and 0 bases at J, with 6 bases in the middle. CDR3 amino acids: CASSGPMNTEAFF. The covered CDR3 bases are TGTGCCAGCAGTGGGCCCATGAACACTGAA.

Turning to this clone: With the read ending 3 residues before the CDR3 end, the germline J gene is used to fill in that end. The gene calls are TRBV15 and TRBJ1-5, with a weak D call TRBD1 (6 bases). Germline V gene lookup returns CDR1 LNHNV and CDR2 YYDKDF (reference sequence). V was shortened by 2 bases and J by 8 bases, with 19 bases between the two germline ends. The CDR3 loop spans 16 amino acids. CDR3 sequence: CATSRPRGGWAEPQHF. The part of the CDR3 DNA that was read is TGTGCCACCAGCAGACCACGAGGGGGTTGGGCAGAGCCC.

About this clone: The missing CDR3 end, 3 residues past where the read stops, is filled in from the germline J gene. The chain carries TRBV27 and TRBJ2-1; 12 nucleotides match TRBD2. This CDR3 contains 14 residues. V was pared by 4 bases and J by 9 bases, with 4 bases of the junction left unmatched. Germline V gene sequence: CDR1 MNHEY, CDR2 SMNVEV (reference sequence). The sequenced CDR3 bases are TGTGCCAGCAGTTCACTAGCGGGGGGCGTTGAG. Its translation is CASSSLAGGVE. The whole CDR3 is CASSSLAGGVEQFF.

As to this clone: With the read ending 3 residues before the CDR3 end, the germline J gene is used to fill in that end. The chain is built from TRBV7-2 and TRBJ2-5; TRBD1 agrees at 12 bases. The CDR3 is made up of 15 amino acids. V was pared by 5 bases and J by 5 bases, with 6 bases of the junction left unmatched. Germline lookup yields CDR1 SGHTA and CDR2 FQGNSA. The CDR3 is CASSAGQGARETQYF. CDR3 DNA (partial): TGTGCCAGCAGCGCGGGACAGGGGGCCCGGGAGACC.

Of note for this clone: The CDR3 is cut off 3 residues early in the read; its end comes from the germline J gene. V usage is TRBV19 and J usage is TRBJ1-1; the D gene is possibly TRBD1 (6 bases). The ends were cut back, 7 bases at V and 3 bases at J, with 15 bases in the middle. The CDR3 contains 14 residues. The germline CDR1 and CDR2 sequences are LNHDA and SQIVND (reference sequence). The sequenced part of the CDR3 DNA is TGTGCCAGTATTGGGGGCGACTTGGACACTGAA. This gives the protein CASIGGDLDTE. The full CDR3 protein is CASIGGDLDTEAFF. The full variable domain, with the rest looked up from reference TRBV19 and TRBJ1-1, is DGGITQSPKYLFRKEGQNVTLSCEQNLNHDAMYWYRQDPGQGLRLIYYSQIVNDFQKGDIAEGYSVSREKKESFPLTVTSAQKNPTAFYLCASIGGDLDTEAFFGQGTRLTVV.

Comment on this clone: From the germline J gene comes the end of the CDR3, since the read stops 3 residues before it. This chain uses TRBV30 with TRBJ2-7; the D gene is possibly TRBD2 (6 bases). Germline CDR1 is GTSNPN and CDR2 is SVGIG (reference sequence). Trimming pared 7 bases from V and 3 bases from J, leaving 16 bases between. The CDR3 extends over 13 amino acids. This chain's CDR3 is CASGSGRFYEQYF. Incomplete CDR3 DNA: TGTGCCTCAGGGAGTGGGAGGTTCTACGAG.

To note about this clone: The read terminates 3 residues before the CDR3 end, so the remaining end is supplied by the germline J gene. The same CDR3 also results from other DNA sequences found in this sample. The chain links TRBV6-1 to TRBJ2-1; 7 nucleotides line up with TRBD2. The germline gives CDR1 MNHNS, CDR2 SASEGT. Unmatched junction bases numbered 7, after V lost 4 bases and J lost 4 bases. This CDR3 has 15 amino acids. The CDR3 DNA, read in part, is TGTGCCAGCAGTGCTGGGGGGAGGGCTTACAATGAG. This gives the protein CASSAGGRAYNE. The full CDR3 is CASSAGGRAYNEQFF.

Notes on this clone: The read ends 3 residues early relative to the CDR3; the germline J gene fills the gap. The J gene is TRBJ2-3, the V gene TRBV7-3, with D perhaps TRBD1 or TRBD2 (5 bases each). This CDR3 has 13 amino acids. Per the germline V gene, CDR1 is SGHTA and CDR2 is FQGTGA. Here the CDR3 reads CASSLSLGEPQYF. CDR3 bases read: TGTGCCAGCAGCTTAAGCCTAGGGGAGCCG. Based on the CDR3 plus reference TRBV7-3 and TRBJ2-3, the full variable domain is GAGVSQTPSNKVTEKGKYVELRCDPISGHTALYWYRQSLGQGPEFLIYFQGTGAADDSGLPNDRFFAVRPEGSVSTLKIQRTERGDSAVYLCASSLSLGEPQYFGPGTRLTVL.

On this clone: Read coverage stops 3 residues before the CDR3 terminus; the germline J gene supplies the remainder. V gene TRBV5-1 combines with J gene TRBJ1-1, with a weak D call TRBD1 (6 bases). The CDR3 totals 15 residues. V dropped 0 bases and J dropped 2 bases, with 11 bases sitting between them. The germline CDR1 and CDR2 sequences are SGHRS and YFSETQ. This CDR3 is CASSLVGTPNTEAFF. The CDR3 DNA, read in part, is TGCGCCAGCAGCTTGGTTGGGACACCAAACACTGAA.

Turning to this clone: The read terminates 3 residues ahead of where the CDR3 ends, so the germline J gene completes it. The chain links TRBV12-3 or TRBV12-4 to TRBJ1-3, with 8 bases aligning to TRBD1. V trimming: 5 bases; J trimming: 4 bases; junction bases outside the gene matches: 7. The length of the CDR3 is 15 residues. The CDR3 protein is CASSLTRTGGNTIYF. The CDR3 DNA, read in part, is TGTGCCAGCAGTCTCACAAGGACAGGGGGAAACACC.

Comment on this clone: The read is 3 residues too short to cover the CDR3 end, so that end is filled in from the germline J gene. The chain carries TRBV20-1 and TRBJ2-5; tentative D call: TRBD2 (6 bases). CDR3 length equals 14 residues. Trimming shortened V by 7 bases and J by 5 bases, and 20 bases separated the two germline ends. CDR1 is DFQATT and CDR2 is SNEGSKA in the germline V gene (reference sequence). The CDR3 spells CSGLRAGRMETQYF. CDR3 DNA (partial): TGCAGTGGTCTGAGGGCGGGGAGAATGGAGACC.

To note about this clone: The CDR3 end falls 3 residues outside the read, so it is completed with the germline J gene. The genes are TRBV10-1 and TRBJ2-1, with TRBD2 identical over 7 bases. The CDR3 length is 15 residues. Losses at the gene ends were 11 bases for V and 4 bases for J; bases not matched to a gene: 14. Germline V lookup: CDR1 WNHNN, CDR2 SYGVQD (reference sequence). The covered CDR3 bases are TGCGCCGTGAGACCCGGGACTAAAACTTACAATGAG. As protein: CAVRPGTKTYNE. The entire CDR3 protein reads CAVRPGTKTYNEQFF.

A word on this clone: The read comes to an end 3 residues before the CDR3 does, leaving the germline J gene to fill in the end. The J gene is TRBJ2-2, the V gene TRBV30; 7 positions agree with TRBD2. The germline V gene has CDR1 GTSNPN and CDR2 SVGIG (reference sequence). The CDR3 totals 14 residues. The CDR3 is CAFRVLGTNEKLFF. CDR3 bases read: TGTGCCTTCCGGGTGTTAGGGACTAATGAAAAG.

The CDR3 loop reads CSVQGRWRTAYEQYF. Incomplete CDR3 DNA: TGCAGTGTTCAAGGACGTTGGAGGACAGCCTACGAG. This chain links TRBV20-1 with TRBJ2-7; maybe TRBD1 (6 bases). The CDR3 goes on 3 residues after the read ends, and that part is filled in from the germline J gene. Trimming removed 7 bases at V and 2 bases at J, with 21 bases between. The CDR3 has 15 amino acids. Looked up from germline, CDR1 is DFQATT and CDR2 is SNEGSKA (reference sequence).

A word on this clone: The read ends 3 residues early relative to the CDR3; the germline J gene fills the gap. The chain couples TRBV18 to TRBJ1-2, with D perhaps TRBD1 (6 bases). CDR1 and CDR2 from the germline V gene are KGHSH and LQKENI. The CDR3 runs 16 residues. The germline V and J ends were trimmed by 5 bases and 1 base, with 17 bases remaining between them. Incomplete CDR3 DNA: TGTGCCAGCTCAGGGCCACAGGGACCTAATAACTATGGC. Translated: CASSGPQGPNNYG. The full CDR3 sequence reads CASSGPQGPNNYGYTF.

Incomplete CDR3 DNA: TGTGCCAGCAGCTTAGGAGCTCTTGGAAACACC. Its translation is CASSLGALGNT. The full-length CDR3 reads as CASSLGALGNTIYF. The chain combines TRBV7-6 with TRBJ1-3; no clear D gene. The read terminates 3 residues ahead of where the CDR3 ends, so the germline J gene completes it. Deletions cut 1 base from V and 3 bases from J, with 7 bases between. CDR3 length equals 14 residues. Germline-derived CDR1 and CDR2 are SGHVS and FNYEAQ.

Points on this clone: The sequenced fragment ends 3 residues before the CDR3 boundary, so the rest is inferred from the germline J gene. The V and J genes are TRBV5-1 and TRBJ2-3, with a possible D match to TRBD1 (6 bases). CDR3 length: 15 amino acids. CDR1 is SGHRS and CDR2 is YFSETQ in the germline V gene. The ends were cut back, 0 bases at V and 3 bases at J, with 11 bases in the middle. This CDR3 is CASSLGQGLTDTQYF. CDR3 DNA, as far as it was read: TGCGCCAGCAGCTTGGGGCAGGGGTTAACAGATACG.

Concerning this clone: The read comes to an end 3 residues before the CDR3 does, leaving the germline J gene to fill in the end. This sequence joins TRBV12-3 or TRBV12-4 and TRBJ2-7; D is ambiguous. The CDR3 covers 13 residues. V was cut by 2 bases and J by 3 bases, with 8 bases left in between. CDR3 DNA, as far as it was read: TGTGCCAGCAGTTTAAACGAGCACTACGAG. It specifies CASSLNEHYE. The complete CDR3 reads CASSLNEHYEQYF.

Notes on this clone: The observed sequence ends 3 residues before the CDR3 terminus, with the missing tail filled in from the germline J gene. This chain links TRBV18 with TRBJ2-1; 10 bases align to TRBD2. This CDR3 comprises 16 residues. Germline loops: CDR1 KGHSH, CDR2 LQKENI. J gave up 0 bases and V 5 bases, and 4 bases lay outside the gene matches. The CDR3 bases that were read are TGTGCCAGCTCAATTCTAGCGGGGGCCTCCTACAATGAG. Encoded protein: CASSILAGASYNE. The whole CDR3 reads CASSILAGASYNEQFF.

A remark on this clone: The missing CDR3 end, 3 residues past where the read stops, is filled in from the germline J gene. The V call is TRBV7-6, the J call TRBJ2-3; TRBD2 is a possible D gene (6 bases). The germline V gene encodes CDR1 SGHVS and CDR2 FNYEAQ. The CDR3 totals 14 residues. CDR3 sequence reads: CASSFSWRGETQYF. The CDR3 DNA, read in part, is TGTGCCAGCAGCTTTAGTTGGAGGGGTGAGACG.

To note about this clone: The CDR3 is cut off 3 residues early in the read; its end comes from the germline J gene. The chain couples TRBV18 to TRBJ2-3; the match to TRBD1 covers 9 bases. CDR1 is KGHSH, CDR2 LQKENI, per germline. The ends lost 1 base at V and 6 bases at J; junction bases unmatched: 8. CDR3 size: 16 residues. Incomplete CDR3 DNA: TGTGCCAGCTCACCACAAACCGGGACAGGGACTGATACG. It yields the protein CASSPQTGTGTDT. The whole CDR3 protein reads CASSPQTGTGTDTQYF.

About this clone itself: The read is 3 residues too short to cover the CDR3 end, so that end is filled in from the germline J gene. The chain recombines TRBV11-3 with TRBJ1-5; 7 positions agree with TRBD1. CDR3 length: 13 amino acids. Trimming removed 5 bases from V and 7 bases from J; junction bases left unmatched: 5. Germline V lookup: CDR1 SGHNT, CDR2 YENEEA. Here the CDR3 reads CASSEGGRQPQHF. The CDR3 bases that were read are TGTGCCAGCAGCGAAGGGGGCAGACAGCCC.

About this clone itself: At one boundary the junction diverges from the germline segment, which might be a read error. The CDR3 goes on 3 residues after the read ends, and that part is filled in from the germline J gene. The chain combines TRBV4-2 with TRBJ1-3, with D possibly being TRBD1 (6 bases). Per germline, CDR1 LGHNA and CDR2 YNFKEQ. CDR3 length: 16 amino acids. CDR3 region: CASRQERAGAENTIYF. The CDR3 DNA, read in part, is TGTGCCAGCAGGCAAGAGAGGGCAGGGGCCGAAAACACC.

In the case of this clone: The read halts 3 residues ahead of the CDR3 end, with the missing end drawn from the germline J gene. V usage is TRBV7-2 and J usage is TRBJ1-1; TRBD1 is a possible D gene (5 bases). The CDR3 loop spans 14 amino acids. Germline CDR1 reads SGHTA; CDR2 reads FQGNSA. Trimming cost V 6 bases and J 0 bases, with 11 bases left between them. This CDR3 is CASRPGQMNTEAFF. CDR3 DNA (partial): TGTGCCAGCAGACCCGGACAAATGAACACTGAA.

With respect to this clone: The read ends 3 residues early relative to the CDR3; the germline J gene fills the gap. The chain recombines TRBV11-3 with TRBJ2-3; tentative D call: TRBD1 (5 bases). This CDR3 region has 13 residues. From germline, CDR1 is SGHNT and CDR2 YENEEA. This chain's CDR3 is CASSLEGAETQYF. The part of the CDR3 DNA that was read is TGTGCCAGCAGCTTAGAAGGGGCGGAGACG.